These 15 T cell receptor beta chains came from one sample sequenced in a study of ipilimumab plus nivolumab after autologous stem cell transplantation. Assay: immunoSEQ multiplex PCR; the TCRdb copy retains only in-frame clones and omits some. The sample has roughly 86,000 clones; over 80% are singletons. Sequenced here: PBMCs, sampled in a trial of ipilimumab plus nivolumab as post-transplant consolidation. These receptors all stem from a male donor with diffuse large B-cell lymphoma.

The chain is built from TRBV7-9 and TRBJ2-5; the D is unclear. Trimming removed 1 base from V and 3 bases from J, with 3 bases in between. Germline lookup yields CDR1 SEHNR and CDR2 FQNEAQ (reference sequence). CDR3 length equals 12 residues. This chain's CDR3 is CASSLVKETQYF. The CDR3 DNA follows: TGTGCCAGCAGCTTAGTGAAAGAGACCCAGTACTTC.

The genes are TRBV21-1 and TRBJ1-1. TRBV21-1 is recorded as a pseudogene. The CDR3 sequence is 12 residues long. CDR3 amino acids: CAGSKGGTEAFF. The CDR3 coding sequence is TGTGCCGGCAGCAAGGGGGGAACTGAAGCTTTCTTT.

V usage is TRBV6-1 and J usage is TRBJ1-2; D possibly corresponds to TRBD1 (5 bases). Germline CDR1 is MNHNS and CDR2 is SASEGT. The CDR3 has 13 residues. With 6 bases removed from V and 4 bases from J, the gap between germline ends came to 12 bases. The CDR3 is CASSGDGVYGYTF. The CDR3 DNA follows: TGTGCCAGCAGCGGGGACGGCGTCTATGGCTACACCTTC.

The V gene is TRBV19, the J gene TRBJ1-1; D gene unclear. Germline V gene lookup returns CDR1 LNHDA and CDR2 SQIVND (reference sequence). Trimming took 5 bases from V and 0 from J, leaving 10 bases between them. The CDR3 has 14 residues. In DNA, the CDR3 is TGTGCCAGTAGTTTCGGCAGGTTGAACACTGAAGCTTTCTTT. Residues: CASSFGRLNTEAFF.

The chain combines TRBV5-6 with TRBJ1-4; D gene unclear. Germline V gene data show CDR1 as SGHDT and CDR2 as YYEEEE. The germline V and J ends were trimmed by 1 base and 5 bases, with 6 bases remaining between them. The CDR3 extends over 13 amino acids. CDR3 amino acids: CASSLRENEKLFF. In nucleotides, the CDR3 is TGTGCCAGCAGCTTGAGAGAGAATGAAAAACTGTTTTTT.

The sample holds one count of this clone. V usage is TRBV4-1 and J usage is TRBJ2-5, with 10 bases that match TRBD2. Germline lookup yields CDR1 MGHRA and CDR2 YSYEKL. The CDR3 has 16 residues. The V and J ends lost 0 bases and 10 bases, in that order; junction bases with no gene match: 11. CDR3 in DNA: TGCGCCAGCAGCCAAGATAAGGCTAGCGGGGGTTCTAGCCAGTACTTC. Its translation is CASSQDKASGGSSQYF.

The genes are TRBV9 and TRBJ1-3; a weak D match, TRBD1 (5 bases). This CDR3 spans 15 amino acids. CDR1 is SGDLS, CDR2 YYNGEE, per germline. The ends were cut back, 3 bases at V and 2 bases at J, with 12 bases in the middle. The CDR3 DNA is TGTGCCAGCAGCGCCCGGGGGGTTCCTGGAAACACCATATATTTT. Protein: CASSARGVPGNTIYF.

This chain joins TRBV4-2 and TRBJ2-1; the D gene is possibly TRBD2 (5 bases). The CDR3 extends over 16 amino acids. With 4 bases removed from V and 0 bases from J, the gap between germline ends came to 13 bases. Per the germline V gene, CDR1 is LGHNA and CDR2 is YNFKEQ. CDR3 DNA sequence: TGTGCCAGCAGCCTGTCAGCGGCAAGCTCCTACAATGAGCAGTTCTTC. Amino acid sequence: CASSLSAASSYNEQFF.

The genes are TRBV29-1 and TRBJ1-2, with D hard to call. The CDR3 sequence is 12 residues long. Per germline, CDR1 SQVTM and CDR2 ANQGSEA. Trimming shortened V by 5 bases and J by 0 bases, and 7 bases separated the two germline ends. Here the CDR3 reads CSVSVTNYGYTF. The CDR3 nucleotides are TGCAGCGTTTCCGTCACTAACTATGGCTACACCTTC.

The chain uses TRBV5-8 and TRBJ2-3; D gene ambiguous. The CDR3 sequence is 14 residues long. Per the germline V gene, CDR1 is SGHTS and CDR2 is YDEGEE. Trimming cost V 1 base and J 0 bases, with 6 bases left between them. CDR3 region: CASSLSYSTDTQYF. For the CDR3, the DNA is TGTGCCAGCAGCTTGTCATATAGCACAGATACGCAGTATTTT.

The chain combines TRBV9 with TRBJ2-3, with 10 positions matching TRBD2. The junction had 3 bases not matched to a gene; V was cut back by 0 bases and J by 2 bases. The CDR3 covers 16 residues. The germline V gene has CDR1 SGDLS and CDR2 YYNGEE. CDR3 nucleotide sequence: TGTGCCAGCAGCGTAGACGGGACTAGCGCCACAGATACGCAGTATTTT. Its translation: CASSVDGTSATDTQYF.

The V call is TRBV4-3, the J call TRBJ1-5; no clear D. The ends were cut back, 0 bases at V and 7 bases at J, with 13 bases in the middle. CDR3 length: 15 residues. Per germline, CDR1 LGHNA and CDR2 YSLEER. CDR3 nucleotides: TGCGCCAGCAGCCAAGAACGGGGAGGAGGCCAGCCCCAGCATTTT. It translates to CASSQERGGGQPQHF.

This rearrangement joins TRBV18 to TRBJ2-1; 13 bases agree with TRBD2. This CDR3 has 17 residues. After removal of 1 base from V and 4 bases from J, the junction contained 4 bases not matched to a gene. CDR1 and CDR2 from the germline V gene are KGHSH and LQKENI. DNA for the CDR3: TGTGCCAGCTCACCACGGACTAGCGGGGGAGCTTACAATGAGCAGTTCTTC. Its protein is CASSPRTSGGAYNEQFF. The full variable domain, completed using reference TRBV18 and TRBJ2-1, is NAGVMQNPRHLVRRRGQEARLRCSPMKGHSHVYWYRQLPEEGLKFMVYLQKENIIDESGMPKERFSAEFPKEGPSILRIQQVVRGDSAAYFCASSPRTSGGAYNEQFFGPGTRLTVL.

The chain combines TRBV9 with TRBJ2-3; 7 bases align to TRBD2. Trimming took 0 bases from V and 1 from J; bases not matched to a gene: 5. The CDR3 is made up of 16 amino acids. Looked up from germline, CDR1 is SGDLS and CDR2 is YYNGEE. CDR3 region: CASSVVWGGGTDTQYF. CDR3 sequence (DNA): TGTGCCAGCAGCGTAGTCTGGGGGGGAGGCACAGATACGCAGTATTTT.

CDR3 residues: CASSVQGYTEAFF. CDR3 nucleotide sequence: TGTGCCAGCAGCGTACAGGGGTACACTGAAGCTTTCTTT. The rearrangement joins TRBV7-9 to TRBJ1-1, with 7 positions matching TRBD1. The CDR3 is 13 residues long. CDR1 is SEHNR, CDR2 FQNEAQ, per germline (reference sequence). With 5 bases clipped from V and 3 bases from J, the junction kept 3 bases outside the gene matches.